This TCR beta chain was found in a study of blood T cell repertoires in COVID-19. Overall study: The study drew acute and convalescent COVID-19 samples from the United States, Italy and Spain. T cells, B-cell-depleted T cells, or PBMCs provided the cDNA or gDNA that served as material.

As handled by the study authors: Amplifying reference gene primers gave estimates of nucleated cell counts. Clones were sequenced by immunoSEQ multiplex PCR, and TCRdb holds only the in-frame ones, with some missing. The D gene and trimming were derived from the DNA, and the V and J assignments and clone size from that table. The table includes around 180,000 clones, around 83% detected once. The sample comprised peripheral blood. The TCR originated in a human donor in a cohort sampled during active COVID-19.

This chain's CDR3 is CASSLVDRGGTEAFF. CDR3 nucleotides: TGTGCCAGCAGCCTGGTCGACAGGGGAGGCACTGAAGCTTTCTTT. This chain connects TRBV5-8 to TRBJ1-1, with TRBD1 matching over 8 bases. Trimming took 4 bases from V and 4 from J; bases not matched to a gene: 9. The CDR3 sequence is 15 residues long. Germline V gene lookup returns CDR1 SGHTS and CDR2 YDEGEE.